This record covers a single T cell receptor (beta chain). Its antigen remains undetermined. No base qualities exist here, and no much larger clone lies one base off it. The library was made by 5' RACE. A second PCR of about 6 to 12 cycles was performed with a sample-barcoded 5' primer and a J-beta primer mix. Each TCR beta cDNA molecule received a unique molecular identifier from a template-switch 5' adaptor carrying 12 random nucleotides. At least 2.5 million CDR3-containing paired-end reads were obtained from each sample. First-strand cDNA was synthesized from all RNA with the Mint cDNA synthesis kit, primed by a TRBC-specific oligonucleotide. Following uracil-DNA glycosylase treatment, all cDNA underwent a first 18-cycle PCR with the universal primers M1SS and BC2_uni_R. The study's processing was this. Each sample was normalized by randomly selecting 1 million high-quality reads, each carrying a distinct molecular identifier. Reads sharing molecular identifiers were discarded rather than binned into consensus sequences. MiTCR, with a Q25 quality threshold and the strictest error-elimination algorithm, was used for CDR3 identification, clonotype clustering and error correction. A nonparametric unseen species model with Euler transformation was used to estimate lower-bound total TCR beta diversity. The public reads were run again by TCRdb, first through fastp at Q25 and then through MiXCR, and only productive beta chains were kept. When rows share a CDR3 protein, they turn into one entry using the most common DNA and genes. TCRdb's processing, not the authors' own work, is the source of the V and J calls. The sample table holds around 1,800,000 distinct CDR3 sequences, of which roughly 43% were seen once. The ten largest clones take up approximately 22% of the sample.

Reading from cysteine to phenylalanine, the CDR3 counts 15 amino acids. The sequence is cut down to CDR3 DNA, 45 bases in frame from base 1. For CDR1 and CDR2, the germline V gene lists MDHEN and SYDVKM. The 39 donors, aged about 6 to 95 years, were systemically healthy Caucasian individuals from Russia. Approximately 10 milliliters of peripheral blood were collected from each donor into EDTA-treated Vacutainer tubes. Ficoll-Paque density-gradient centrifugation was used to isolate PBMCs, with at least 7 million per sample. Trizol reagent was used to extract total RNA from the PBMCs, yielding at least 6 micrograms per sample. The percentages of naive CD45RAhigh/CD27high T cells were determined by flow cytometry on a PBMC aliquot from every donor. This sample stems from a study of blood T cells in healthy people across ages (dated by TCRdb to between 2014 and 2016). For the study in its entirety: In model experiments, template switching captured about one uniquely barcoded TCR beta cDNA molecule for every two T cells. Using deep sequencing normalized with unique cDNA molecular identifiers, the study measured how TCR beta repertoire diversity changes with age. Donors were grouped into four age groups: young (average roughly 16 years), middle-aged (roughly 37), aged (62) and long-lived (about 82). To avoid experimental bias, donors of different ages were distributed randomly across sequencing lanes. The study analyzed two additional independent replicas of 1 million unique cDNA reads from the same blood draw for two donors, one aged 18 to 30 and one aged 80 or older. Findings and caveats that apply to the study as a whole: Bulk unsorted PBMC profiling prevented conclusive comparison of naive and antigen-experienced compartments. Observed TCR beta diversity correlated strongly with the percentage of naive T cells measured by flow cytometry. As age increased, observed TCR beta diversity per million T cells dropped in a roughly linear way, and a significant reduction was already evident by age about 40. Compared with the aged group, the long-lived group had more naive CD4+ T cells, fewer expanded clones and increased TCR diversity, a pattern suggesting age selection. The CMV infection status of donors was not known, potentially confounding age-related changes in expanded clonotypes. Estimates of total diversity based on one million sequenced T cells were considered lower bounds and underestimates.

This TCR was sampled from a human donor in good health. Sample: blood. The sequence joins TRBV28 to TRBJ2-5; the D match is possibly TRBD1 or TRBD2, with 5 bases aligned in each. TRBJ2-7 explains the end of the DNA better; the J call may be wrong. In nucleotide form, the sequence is TGTGCCAGCAGTTTTGGGGCGTACGGGGTGAACGAGCAGTACTTC. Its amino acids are CASSFGAYGVNEQYF.